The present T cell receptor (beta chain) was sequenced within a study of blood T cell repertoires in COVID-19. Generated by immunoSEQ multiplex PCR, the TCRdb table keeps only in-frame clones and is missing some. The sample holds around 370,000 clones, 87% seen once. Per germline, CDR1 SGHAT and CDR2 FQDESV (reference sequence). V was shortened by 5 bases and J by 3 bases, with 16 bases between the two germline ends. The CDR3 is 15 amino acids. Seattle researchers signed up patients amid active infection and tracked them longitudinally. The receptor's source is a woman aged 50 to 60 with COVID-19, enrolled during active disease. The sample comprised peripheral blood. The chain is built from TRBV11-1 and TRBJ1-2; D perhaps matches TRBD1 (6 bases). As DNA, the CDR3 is TGTGCCAGCAGCCGAATACAGGGCCCCTACTATGGCTACACCTTC. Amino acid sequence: CASSRIQGPYYGYTF. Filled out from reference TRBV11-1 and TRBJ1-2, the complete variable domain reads EAEVAQSPRYKITEKSQAVAFWCDPISGHATLYWYRQILGQGPELLVQFQDESVVDDSQLPKDRFSAERLKGVDSTLKIQPAELGDSAMYLCASSRIQGPYYGYTFGSGTRLTVV.